Listed below are T cell receptor beta chains from one sample, sequenced in a study of blood T cell repertoires in COVID-19. Libraries were prepared by immunoSEQ multiplex PCR; TCRdb keeps only in-frame clonotypes and omits some of them. The data show approximately 150,000 clones, around 87% seen once. Sequenced input: peripheral blood. The receptors originated from a middle-aged man who had recovered from COVID-19. CDR3s include the opening cysteine and the closing phenylalanine or tryptophan. The D gene is left open where the match is weak. The listing skips clone size in some rows; elsewhere it reads once, few, many or a size class.

d_call: -
j_call: TRBJ2-2
clone_size: few
v_call: TRBV19
cdr3_nt: TGTGCCAGTAGTACTCGAGGCACCGGGGAGCTGTTTTTT
cdr3_aa: CASSTRGTGELFF

d_call: -
j_call: TRBJ2-2
clone_size: -
v_call: TRBV5-5
cdr3_nt: TGTGCCAGCAGCTTAGGACTCACCGGGGAGCTGTTTTTT
cdr3_aa: CASSLGLTGELFF

d_call: -
j_call: TRBJ1-1
clone_size: -
v_call: TRBV11-2
cdr3_nt: TGTGCCAGCAGCCCCTACCGGGAGGGGCCAGGGACTGAAGCTTTCTTT
cdr3_aa: CASSPYREGPGTEAFF

d_call: -
j_call: TRBJ1-3
clone_size: -
v_call: TRBV18
cdr3_nt: TGTGCCAGCTCACCCCCCGGGACAAGCTCTGGAAACACCATATATTTT
cdr3_aa: CASSPPGTSSGNTIYF

d_call: TRBD2
j_call: TRBJ2-1
clone_size: -
v_call: TRBV13
cdr3_nt: TGTGCCAGCAGCCCCCGGACTAGCGGGGGTCTCTACAATGAGCAGTTCTTC
cdr3_aa: CASSPRTSGGLYNEQFF

d_call: TRBD1
j_call: TRBJ1-2
clone_size: -
v_call: TRBV7-2
cdr3_nt: TGTGCCACATCACAACCGGGACAGGGGTTCCGTGGCTACACCTTC
cdr3_aa: CATSQPGQGFRGYTF

d_call: TRBD2
j_call: TRBJ2-2
clone_size: -
v_call: TRBV4-2
cdr3_nt: TGTGCCAGCAGCCCCTCGACCGGGACTAACGCCGGGGAGCTGTTTTTT
cdr3_aa: CASSPSTGTNAGELFF

d_call: -
j_call: TRBJ1-4
clone_size: -
v_call: TRBV19
cdr3_nt: TGTGCCAGTAGTTCGGTTGCAGCGGCTAATGAAAAACTGTTTTTT
cdr3_aa: CASSSVAAANEKLFF

d_call: TRBD1
j_call: TRBJ1-5
clone_size: -
v_call: TRBV6-2/TRBV6-3
cdr3_nt: TGTGCCAGCAGCGAGGACAGGGGGCAGCCCCAGCATTTT
cdr3_aa: CASSEDRGQPQHF

d_call: TRBD1
j_call: TRBJ2-1
clone_size: -
v_call: TRBV7-9
cdr3_nt: TGTGCCAGCAGCCCTGGGGGGACAGGGCGGTTCTTC
cdr3_aa: CASSPGGTGRFF

d_call: TRBD1
j_call: TRBJ1-2
clone_size: -
v_call: TRBV7-2
cdr3_nt: TGTGCCAGCACCGCGACAGGGGCGAACTATGGCTACACCTTC
cdr3_aa: CASTATGANYGYTF

d_call: TRBD1
j_call: TRBJ1-2
clone_size: -
v_call: TRBV10-3
cdr3_nt: TGTGCCATCAGCACGCAGGGGGCTAGCTATGGCTACACCTTC
cdr3_aa: CAISTQGASYGYTF

d_call: TRBD1
j_call: TRBJ1-2
clone_size: -
v_call: TRBV19
cdr3_nt: TGTGCCAGTAGTACAAACCGGGACAGGGCTGCCAACTATGGCTACACCTTC
cdr3_aa: CASSTNRDRAANYGYTF

d_call: -
j_call: TRBJ1-4
clone_size: -
v_call: TRBV12-5
cdr3_nt: TGTGCTAGTGGTTCCTTGACAACAACTAATGAAAAACTGTTTTTT
cdr3_aa: CASGSLTTTNEKLFF

d_call: TRBD1
j_call: TRBJ2-7
clone_size: -
v_call: TRBV18
cdr3_nt: TGTGCCAGCTCACCGGACAGGGGGCAATACGAGCAGTACTTC
cdr3_aa: CASSPDRGQYEQYF

d_call: -
j_call: TRBJ1-5
clone_size: -
v_call: TRBV25-1
cdr3_nt: TGTGCCAGCAGTGAAGAAGGGGATAGCAATCAGCCCCAGCATTTT
cdr3_aa: CASSEEGDSNQPQHF

d_call: TRBD2
j_call: TRBJ2-1
clone_size: -
v_call: TRBV6-5
cdr3_nt: TGTGCCAGCAGTACTAGCGGGGGGGCCGGGAATGAGCAGTTCTTC
cdr3_aa: CASSTSGGAGNEQFF

d_call: TRBD1
j_call: TRBJ1-5
clone_size: -
v_call: TRBV18
cdr3_nt: TGTGCCAGCTCACAGGACAGGGCTGGTAATCAGCCCCAGCATTTT
cdr3_aa: CASSQDRAGNQPQHF

d_call: TRBD1
j_call: TRBJ1-1
clone_size: -
v_call: TRBV3-1/TRBV3-2
cdr3_nt: TGTGCCAGCAGCTGGGGCCCCGGGACAGGGGGTACTGAAGCTTTCTTT
cdr3_aa: CASSWGPGTGGTEAFF

d_call: TRBD2
j_call: TRBJ2-1
clone_size: -
v_call: TRBV13
cdr3_nt: TGTGCCAGCAGTCGACTAGCGGGGGGGCTTAAGTCCTACAATGAGCAGTTCTTC
cdr3_aa: CASSRLAGGLKSYNEQFF

d_call: TRBD1
j_call: TRBJ2-7
clone_size: -
v_call: TRBV6-5
cdr3_nt: TGTGCCAGCAGTTACTCTCGACAGGGGGGCTCCTACGAGCAGTACTTC
cdr3_aa: CASSYSRQGGSYEQYF

d_call: TRBD1
j_call: TRBJ2-3
clone_size: -
v_call: TRBV24-1
cdr3_nt: TGTGCCACCAGTGATTCGACAGGGGCAGATACGCAGTATTTT
cdr3_aa: CATSDSTGADTQYF

d_call: -
j_call: TRBJ1-3
clone_size: -
v_call: TRBV9
cdr3_nt: TGTGCCAGCAGCGTAGCCGCGGCGGCAGCCGGAAACACCATATATTTT
cdr3_aa: CASSVAAAAAGNTIYF

d_call: -
j_call: TRBJ1-6
clone_size: -
v_call: TRBV19
cdr3_nt: TGTGCCAGTAGTATTTTGACGGGGAACTCAAACCTTTCACCCCTCCACTTT
cdr3_aa: CASSILTGNSNLSPLHF

d_call: -
j_call: TRBJ2-3
clone_size: -
v_call: TRBV5-1
cdr3_nt: TGCGCCAGCAGCTTGGAGGCGGTGGAGGGTTATACGCAGTATTTT
cdr3_aa: CASSLEAVEGYTQYF